These T cell receptor beta chains were read from a single sample in a study of blood T cell repertoires in COVID-19. TCRdb's copy holds only in-frame clones and misses some; the assay was immunoSEQ multiplex PCR. Seen here are around 72,000 clones, approximately 86% observed once, and the top ten hold around 6.3%. Specimen: peripheral blood. Receptors originate from a woman in her forties or fifties with acute or convalescent COVID-19. Both conserved end residues are part of each CDR3. The D gene is left open where the match is weak. Size is stated for part of the rows, as once, few or many counts, or as a class when the clone is expanded.

abundance	d_gene	v_gene	j_gene	CDR3aa	CDR3nt
.	.	TRBV7-9	TRBJ1-1	CASSFREGTPFF	TGTGCCAGCAGCTTCAGAGAGGGGACACCTTTCTTT
.	.	TRBV6-9	TRBJ2-3	CATVNCGGADTQYF	TGTGCCACCGTGAACTGCGGCGGGGCAGATACGCAGTATTTT
once	TRBD1	TRBV7-3	TRBJ1-2	CASSQGAVNYGYTF	TGTGCCAGCAGCCAGGGGGCAGTTAACTATGGCTACACCTTC
.	.	TRBV5-4	TRBJ2-2	CASSLGGFTGELFF	TGTGCCAGCAGCTTGGGCGGTTTCACCGGGGAGCTGTTTTTT
.	.	TRBV7-8	TRBJ2-3	CASSIRGGGSTDTQYF	TGTGCCAGCAGCATTAGAGGCGGCGGGAGCACAGATACGCAGTATTTT
.	.	TRBV30	TRBJ1-5	CAWSVTGKDSNQPQHF	TGTGCCTGGAGTGTAACGGGTAAGGATAGCAATCAGCCCCAGCATTTT
.	TRBD1	TRBV5-1	TRBJ1-1	CASTPRGLENTEAFF	TGCGCCAGCACCCCCAGGGGGCTGGAGAACACTGAAGCTTTCTTT
.	TRBD2	TRBV6-5	TRBJ2-7	CASSSVASGAYEQYF	TGTGCCAGCAGTTCCGTGGCTAGCGGGGCCTACGAGCAGTACTTC
.	TRBD1	TRBV12-3/TRBV12-4	TRBJ2-7	CASRDRGSYEQYF	TGTGCCAGCAGGGACAGGGGTTCCTACGAGCAGTACTTC
.	TRBD2	TRBV6-5	TRBJ2-4	CASRMTSGGNIQYF	TGTGCCAGCAGAATGACTAGCGGGGGTAACATTCAGTACTTC
.	TRBD2	TRBV10-1	TRBJ2-3	CASSDLGGGTDTQYF	TGCGCCAGCAGTGACCTCGGGGGGGGCACAGATACGCAGTATTTT
.	TRBD1	TRBV7-3	TRBJ2-2	CASSRGQYTGELFF	TGTGCCAGCAGCCGGGGACAGTACACCGGGGAGCTGTTTTTT
.	TRBD2	TRBV5-8	TRBJ2-2	CASSPPAGLAGATGELFF	TGTGCCAGCAGCCCCCCCGCGGGGCTAGCGGGGGCCACCGGGGAGCTGTTTTTT
.	TRBD1	TRBV11-1	TRBJ1-2	CASSPGTGSGYTF	TGTGCCAGCAGCCCGGGGACAGGATCTGGCTACACCTTC
.	TRBD1	TRBV5-1	TRBJ2-7	CASNHGQGAYEQYF	TGCGCCAGCAACCACGGACAGGGAGCCTACGAGCAGTACTTC
.	TRBD1	TRBV29-1	TRBJ2-7	CSVAGTGASYEQYF	TGCAGCGTTGCCGGGACAGGGGCCTCCTACGAGCAGTACTTC
.	.	TRBV27	TRBJ2-7	CASSFYNPFTYEQYF	TGTGCCAGCAGTTTTTACAATCCGTTTACCTACGAGCAGTACTTC
many	TRBD2	TRBV4-1	TRBJ2-5	CASSLGLAEETQYF	TGCGCCAGCAGCCTAGGACTAGCGGAAGAGACCCAGTACTTC
.	.	TRBV9	TRBJ1-5	CASSVAGDSNQPQHF	TGTGCCAGCAGCGTAGCAGGGGATAGCAATCAGCCCCAGCATTTT
.	.	TRBV7-9	TRBJ2-2	CASSFSGADSGELFF	TGTGCCAGCAGCTTTTCAGGGGCTGACTCCGGGGAGCTGTTTTTT
.	.	TRBV10-1	TRBJ2-5	CASSEFQGLGETQYF	TGCGCCAGCAGTGAGTTTCAGGGTCTAGGAGAGACCCAGTACTTC
.	TRBD2	TRBV2	TRBJ2-1	CASSSGRDNNEQFF	TGTGCCAGCAGCAGCGGGAGGGACAACAATGAGCAGTTCTTC
.	.	TRBV20-1	TRBJ1-1	CSASARGFSNTEAFF	TGCAGTGCTAGTGCAAGGGGCTTTTCGAACACTGAAGCTTTCTTT
.	.	TRBV10-3	TRBJ1-4	CAISTGLNEKLFF	TGTGCCATCTCTACAGGCCTTAATGAAAAACTGTTTTTT
.	.	TRBV28	TRBJ2-2	CASTSNTGELFF	TGTGCCAGCACCTCCAACACCGGGGAGCTGTTTTTT
.	.	TRBV12-3/TRBV12-4	TRBJ1-2	CASGEGNYGYTF	TGTGCCAGCGGCGAGGGAAACTATGGCTACACCTTC
.	.	TRBV12-3/TRBV12-4	TRBJ1-1	CASTDGPNTEAFF	TGTGCCAGCACTGATGGGCCGAACACTGAAGCTTTCTTT
.	TRBD2	TRBV18	TRBJ2-1	CASLSGIRANEQFF	TGTGCCAGCTTAAGCGGGATCAGGGCTAATGAGCAGTTCTTC
.	TRBD1	TRBV19	TRBJ1-4	CASSNIQGAEEKLFF	TGTGCCAGTAGTAACATACAGGGGGCTGAGGAAAAACTGTTTTTT
.	TRBD2	TRBV28	TRBJ2-3	CASTGRTGGLDTQYF	TGTGCCAGCACCGGTCGGACGGGAGGATTGGATACGCAGTATTTT
.	.	TRBV28	TRBJ1-1	CASITGGPLLNTEAFF	TGTGCCAGCATCACGGGTGGTCCGTTATTGAACACTGAAGCTTTCTTT
once	.	TRBV7-2	TRBJ1-1	CASSLDRSRTIEAFF	TGTGCCAGCAGCTTAGACAGGTCGCGAACAATTGAAGCTTTCTTT
once	TRBD1	TRBV4-1	TRBJ1-1	CASSQGRGRAVDTEAFF	TGCGCCAGCAGCCAAGGTAGGGGGCGCGCGGTCGACACTGAAGCTTTCTTT
.	TRBD1	TRBV20-1	TRBJ1-6	CSASEGARSNSPLHF	TGCAGTGCTAGTGAGGGGGCTAGATCGAATTCACCCCTCCACTTT
.	TRBD1	TRBV28	TRBJ1-4	CASSPENDRGHEKLFF	TGTGCCAGCAGTCCAGAAAACGACAGGGGGCACGAAAAACTGTTTTTT
.	.	TRBV12-5	TRBJ2-7	CASLRELRIRVSYEQYF	TGTGCTAGTCTGAGGGAACTAAGGATTAGGGTATCCTACGAGCAGTACTTC
.	.	TRBV7-8	TRBJ2-7	CASRPSTSTEQYF	TGTGCCAGCCGCCCGTCGACTAGTACCGAGCAGTACTTC
.	.	TRBV18	TRBJ2-2	CASSPLAGTGTGELFF	TGTGCCAGCTCACCTCTTGCGGGGACGGGCACCGGGGAGCTGTTTTTT
.	.	TRBV27	TRBJ2-1	CASSFMGAYNEQFF	TGTGCCAGCAGTTTCATGGGCGCCTACAATGAGCAGTTCTTC
.	TRBD1	TRBV19	TRBJ1-4	CASNTGANEKLFF	TGTGCCAGTAATACAGGGGCTAATGAAAAACTGTTTTTT
.	.	TRBV27	TRBJ2-1	CASSLGAYNEQFF	TGTGCCAGCAGTTTAGGGGCTTACAATGAGCAGTTCTTC
.	TRBD2	TRBV11-1	TRBJ2-7	CASSLEAGSEQYF	TGTGCCAGCAGCTTAGAAGCGGGGTCCGAGCAGTACTTC
.	TRBD1	TRBV20-1	TRBJ2-7	CSASPRDSSYEQYF	TGCAGTGCTAGTCCCCGGGACAGCTCCTACGAGCAGTACTTC
.	.	TRBV7-9	TRBJ1-1	CASSREEGTEAFF	TGTGCCAGCAGCCGCGAAGAGGGCACTGAAGCTTTCTTT
.	TRBD1	TRBV27	TRBJ2-7	CASSSWDSYEQYF	TGTGCCAGCAGTTCTTGGGACAGCTACGAGCAGTACTTC
.	TRBD1	TRBV19	TRBJ2-2	CASISGTVNTGELFF	TGTGCCAGTATCTCCGGGACAGTGAACACCGGGGAGCTGTTTTTT
.	.	TRBV5-4	TRBJ2-2	CASSSAAGELFF	TGTGCCAGCAGCTCCGCGGCCGGGGAGCTGTTTTTT
few	.	TRBV30	TRBJ2-3	CAWAPGTDTQYF	TGTGCCTGGGCGCCAGGGACAGATACGCAGTATTTT
.	TRBD2	TRBV28	TRBJ2-7	CASSLTSGSYEQYF	TGTGCCAGCAGTTTGACTAGCGGGAGCTACGAGCAGTACTTC
.	.	TRBV9	TRBJ2-2	CASSVNIGANTGELFF	TGTGCCAGCAGCGTCAATATCGGGGCGAACACCGGGGAGCTGTTTTTT
.	TRBD1	TRBV24-1	TRBJ2-3	CATSRQGIDTQYF	TGTGCCACCAGTAGACAGGGGATAGATACGCAGTATTTT
.	.	TRBV7-9	TRBJ2-7	CASSFGDLYEQYF	TGTGCCAGCAGCTTCGGGGATCTCTACGAGCAGTACTTC
.	TRBD1	TRBV28	TRBJ1-3	CASYGTGGVNTIYF	TGTGCCAGCTACGGGACAGGGGGTGTAAACACCATATATTTT
.	.	TRBV28	TRBJ2-7	CASSSPNAGTYEQYF	TGTGCCAGCAGTTCCCCAAACGCAGGAACCTACGAGCAGTACTTC
.	.	TRBV30	TRBJ1-4	CAWSPRSHEKLFF	TGTGCCTGGAGCCCTCGGTCGCATGAAAAACTGTTTTTT
.	TRBD1	TRBV7-9	TRBJ1-3	CASSSGTGSYGNTIYF	TGTGCCAGCAGCTCTGGGACAGGGTCCTACGGAAACACCATATATTTT
.	.	TRBV6-6	TRBJ2-7	CASKGSSYEQYF	TGTGCCAGCAAAGGGAGCTCCTACGAGCAGTACTTC